This paragraph covers one TCR beta chain sequence. Its cognate antigen is unknown. TCRbeta library preparation incorporated unique molecular identifiers. TCRdb analysed the PCR reads with MiXCR anew, one entry per CDR3 protein. Of some 95,000 distinct CDR3 sequences in the sample, 23% were seen once. The length of the CDR3 is 15 residues. The ends were cut back, 4 bases at V and 3 bases at J, with 13 bases in the middle. Germline values: CDR1 LGHDT, CDR2 YNNKEL (reference sequence). This sample is drawn from a study of T-cell reconstitution after alpha-beta-depleted transplantation in children. General study findings and limits: T-cell counts and diversity at one year post-transplant came mainly from newly produced T cells. After transplant, at about two months, alpha-beta T cells were reportedly derived from several hundred expanded graft clones. Some patients' high day-60 TCRbeta diversity was traced to surviving recipient T cells and thymic progenitors.

Material: PBMCs, obtained before TCRalphabeta/CD19-depleted stem cell transplant. The source of this sequence is a boy aged 2-15 years with acute lymphoblastic leukemia, due to receive a stem cell transplant. J is TRBJ2-1 and V is TRBV3-1, with no clear D. CDR3 region: CASSPTRSHYNEQFF. The CDR3 DNA reads as TGTGCCAGCAGCCCCACGCGTTCCCACTACAATGAGCAGTTCTTC.